This T cell receptor beta chain was recorded in a study of shared clonotypes between healthy human individuals. General study results and limits: Non-shared clonotypes had lower generation probabilities than those shared by all four donors. The sharing of 4% to 5.5% of naive CD4 clonotypes was seen across a handful of donors.

The material for each subset, its genomic DNA, was split evenly across several immunoSEQ plates. As originally analysed: ImmunoSEQ junction-only sequences lacked quality scores, so their filtering differed. The assay was immunoSEQ multiplex PCR, and TCRdb's table has in-frame clones only and misses some. V and J calls and clone size follow that table, whereas D and trimming were derived from the DNA. Among around 990,000 clones listed, about 80% were seen once. V lost 5 bases and J 10 bases, leaving 9 bases between the germline ends. This CDR3 has 11 amino acids. The germline V gene has CDR1 SGHTA and CDR2 FQGNSA. As for this clone: Its matching antigen is unknown.

The chain recombines TRBV7-2 with TRBJ2-1; D gene ambiguous. Sequencing was done on a sample of memory CD4+ T cells from PBMCs. Subset indicated: CD45RA-negative fraction. The source is a man between 18 and 29 years old in good health. Some clones in this sample may be carry-over from other donors' samples. CDR3 coding DNA: TGTGCCAGCAGCCGCACCGGGGAGCAGTTCTTC. Protein product: CASSRTGEQFF.